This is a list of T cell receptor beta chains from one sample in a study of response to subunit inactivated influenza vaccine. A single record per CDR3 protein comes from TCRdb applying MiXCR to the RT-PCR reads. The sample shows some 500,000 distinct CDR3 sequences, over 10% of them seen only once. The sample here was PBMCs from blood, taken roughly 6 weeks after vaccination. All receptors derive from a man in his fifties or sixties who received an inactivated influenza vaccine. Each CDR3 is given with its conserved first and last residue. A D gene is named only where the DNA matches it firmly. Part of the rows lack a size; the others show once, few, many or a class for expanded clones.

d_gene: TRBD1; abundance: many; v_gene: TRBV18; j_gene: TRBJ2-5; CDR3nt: TGTGCCAGCTCACCATTCACAGGGGGCCTTCAAGAGACCCAGTACTTC; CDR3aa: CASSPFTGGLQETQYF
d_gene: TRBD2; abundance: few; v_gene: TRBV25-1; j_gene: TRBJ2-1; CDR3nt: TGTGCCAGCAGTGACCTAACTAGCGGGAGTTACAATGAGCAGTTCTTC; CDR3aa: CASSDLTSGSYNEQFF
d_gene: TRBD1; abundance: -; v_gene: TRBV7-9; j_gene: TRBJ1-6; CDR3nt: TGTGCCAGCACATCCGGGACAGGTCATTCACCCCTCCACTTT; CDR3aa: CASTSGTGHSPLHF
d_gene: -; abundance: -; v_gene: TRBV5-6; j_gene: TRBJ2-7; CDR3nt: TGTGCCAGCAGATTCAGGGTTAGTAAGAACGAGCAGTACTTC; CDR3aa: CASRFRVSKNEQYF
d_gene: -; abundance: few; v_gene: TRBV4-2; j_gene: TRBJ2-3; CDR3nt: TGTGCCAGCAGCCAAGATATCCGAGATACGCAGTATTTT; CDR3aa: CASSQDIRDTQYF
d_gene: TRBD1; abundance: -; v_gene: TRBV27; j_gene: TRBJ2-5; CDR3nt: TGTGCCAGCAGTGTATCCCGGGACAGCCAAGAGACCCAGTACTTC; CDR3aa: CASSVSRDSQETQYF
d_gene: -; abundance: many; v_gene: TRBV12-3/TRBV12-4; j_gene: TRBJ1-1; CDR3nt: TGTGCCAGCAGTTTTCCCCCTCAGAACACTGAAGCTTTCTTT; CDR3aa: CASSFPPQNTEAFF
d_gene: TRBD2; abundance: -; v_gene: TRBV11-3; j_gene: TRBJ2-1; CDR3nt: TGTGCCAGCAGCTTAGGGCTAGCGGGAGGGGCTGAGCAGTTCTTC; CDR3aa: CASSLGLAGGAEQFF
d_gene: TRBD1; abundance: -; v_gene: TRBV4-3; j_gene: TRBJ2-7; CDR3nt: TGCGCCAGCAGCTACGGGACAGGGGCTTACTACGAGCAGTACTTC; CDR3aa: CASSYGTGAYYEQYF
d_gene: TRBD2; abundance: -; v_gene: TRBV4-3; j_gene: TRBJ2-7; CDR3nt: TGCGCCAGCAGCCTCAGGCTAGCGGGAGTGATGGCCGAGCAGTACTTC; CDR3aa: CASSLRLAGVMAEQYF
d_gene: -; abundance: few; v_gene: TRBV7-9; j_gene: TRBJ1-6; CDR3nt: TGTGCCAGCAACCGGGAGGGTTCACCCCTCCACTTT; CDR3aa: CASNREGSPLHF
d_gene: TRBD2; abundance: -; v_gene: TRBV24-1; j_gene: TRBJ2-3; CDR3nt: TGTGCCACCAGTAGCGGGGTTCGAGCTAGCACAGATACGCAGTATTTT; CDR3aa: CATSSGVRASTDTQYF
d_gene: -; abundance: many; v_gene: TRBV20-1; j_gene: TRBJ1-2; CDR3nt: TGCAGTGCTATACATTGGATTTATGGCTACACCTTC; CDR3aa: CSAIHWIYGYTF
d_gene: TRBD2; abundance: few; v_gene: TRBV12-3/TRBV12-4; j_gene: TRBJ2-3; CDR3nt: TGTGCCAGCACCCCCGAGCCGGGACTAGCGGGGGGACTTCCGAATACGCAGTATTTT; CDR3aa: CASTPEPGLAGGLPNTQYF
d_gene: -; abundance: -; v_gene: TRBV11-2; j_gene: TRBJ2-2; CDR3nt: TGTGCCAGCAGCCCCCTCGCTTGGCAGGTTAACACCGGGGAGCTGTTTTTT; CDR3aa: CASSPLAWQVNTGELFF
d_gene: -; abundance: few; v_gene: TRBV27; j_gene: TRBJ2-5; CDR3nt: TGTGCCAGCAGTTTGAGGGGAATCGAGACCCAGTACTTC; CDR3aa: CASSLRGIETQYF
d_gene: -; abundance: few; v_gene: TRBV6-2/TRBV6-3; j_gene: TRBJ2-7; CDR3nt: TGTGCCAGCGGAGTAGCCTACGAGCAGTACTTC; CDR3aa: CASGVAYEQYF
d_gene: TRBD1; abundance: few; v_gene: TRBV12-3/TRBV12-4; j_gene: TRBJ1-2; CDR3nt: TGTGCCAGCAGTCCCCGGACAGGTTTAGGATATGGCTACACCTTC; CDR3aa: CASSPRTGLGYGYTF
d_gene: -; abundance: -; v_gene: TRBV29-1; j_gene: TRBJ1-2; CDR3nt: TGCAGCTCGCGACGGGACACCGACTATGGCTACACCTTC; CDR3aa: CSSRRDTDYGYTF
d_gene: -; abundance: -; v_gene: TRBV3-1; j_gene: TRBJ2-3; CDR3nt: TGTGCCAGCAGCCAAGATTGGGGGAGTGGCACAGATACGCAGTATTTT; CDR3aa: CASSQDWGSGTDTQYF
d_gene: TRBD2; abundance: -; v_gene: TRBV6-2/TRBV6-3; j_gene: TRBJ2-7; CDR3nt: TGTGCCAGCAGCGTGCGGACAGGGACTAGCGGGAGTATCTACGAGCAGTACTTC; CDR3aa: CASSVRTGTSGSIYEQYF
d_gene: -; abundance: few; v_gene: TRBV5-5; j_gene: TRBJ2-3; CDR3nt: TGTGCCAGCAGCTTGGAGAGAAACCTCAACGCACAGGATACGCAGTATTTT; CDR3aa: CASSLERNLNAQDTQYF
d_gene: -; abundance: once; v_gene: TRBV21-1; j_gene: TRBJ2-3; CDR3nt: TGTGCCAGCAGCAATGGGGCTAGCGGGGGCACAGATACGCAGTATTTT; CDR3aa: CASSNGASGGTDTQYF
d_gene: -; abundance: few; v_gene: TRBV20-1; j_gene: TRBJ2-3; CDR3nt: TGCAGTGCTAGGGATTATTTGCCCACAGATACGCAGTATTTT; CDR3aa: CSARDYLPTDTQYF
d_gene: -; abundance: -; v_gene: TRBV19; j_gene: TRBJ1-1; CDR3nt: TGTGCCAGTAGCACACTTCGGGGGGCGGGCACTGAAGCTTTCTTT; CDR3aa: CASSTLRGAGTEAFF
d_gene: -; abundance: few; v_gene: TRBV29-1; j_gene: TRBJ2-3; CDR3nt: TGCAGCGTTCAGCGGCGGAGCACAGATACGCAGTATTTT; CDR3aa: CSVQRRSTDTQYF
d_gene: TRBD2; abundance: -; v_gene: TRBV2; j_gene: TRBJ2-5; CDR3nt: TGTGCCAGCAGCGCCTGGACAGCGGGAGACGGAGAGACCCAGTACTTC; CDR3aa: CASSAWTAGDGETQYF
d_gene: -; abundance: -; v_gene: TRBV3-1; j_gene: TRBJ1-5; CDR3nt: TGTGCCAGCAGCCAATCATGGGGTTCTGGCCAGCCCCAGCATTTT; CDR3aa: CASSQSWGSGQPQHF
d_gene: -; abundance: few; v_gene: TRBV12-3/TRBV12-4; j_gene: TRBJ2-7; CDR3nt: TGTGCCAGCAGTTTTGTACGGGGCCTCTCCTACGAGCAGTACTTC; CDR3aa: CASSFVRGLSYEQYF
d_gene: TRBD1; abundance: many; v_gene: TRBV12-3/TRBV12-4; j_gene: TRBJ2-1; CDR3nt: TGTGCCAGCAGTTTAAGACAGGGAAACAATGAGCAGTTCTTC; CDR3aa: CASSLRQGNNEQFF
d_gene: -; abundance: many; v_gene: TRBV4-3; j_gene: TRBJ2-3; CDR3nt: TGCGCCAGCAGCCAGACGGGGGCCCGTTCCAGCACAGATACGCAGTATTTT; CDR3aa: CASSQTGARSSTDTQYF
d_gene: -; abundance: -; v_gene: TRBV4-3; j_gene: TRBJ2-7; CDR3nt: TGCGCCAGCAGCCCTCGAGTCAGTTACTACGAGCAGTACTTC; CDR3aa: CASSPRVSYYEQYF
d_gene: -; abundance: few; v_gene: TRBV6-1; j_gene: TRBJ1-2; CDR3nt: TGTGCCAGCACCGGGACCAAAAACTATGGCTACACCTTC; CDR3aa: CASTGTKNYGYTF
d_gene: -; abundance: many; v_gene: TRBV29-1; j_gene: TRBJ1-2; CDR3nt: TGCAGCGTTGGTCGGGGCCTTTATGGCTACACCTTC; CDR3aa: CSVGRGLYGYTF
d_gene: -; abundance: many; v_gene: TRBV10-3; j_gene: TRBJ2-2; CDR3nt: TGTGCCATCAGATCCCCGACAGACACCGGGGAGCTGTTTTTT; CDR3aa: CAIRSPTDTGELFF
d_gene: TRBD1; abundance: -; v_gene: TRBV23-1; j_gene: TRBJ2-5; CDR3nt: TGCGCCAGCAGTCAAGACCAACATATACCGGGACAGGGGAAGACCCAGTACTTC; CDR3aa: CASSQDQHIPGQGKTQYF
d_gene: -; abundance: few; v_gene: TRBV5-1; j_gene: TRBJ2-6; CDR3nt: TGCGCCAGCAGCTTTCGGTCAGGGCTCTCTGGGGCCAACGTCCTGACTTTC; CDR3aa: CASSFRSGLSGANVLTF
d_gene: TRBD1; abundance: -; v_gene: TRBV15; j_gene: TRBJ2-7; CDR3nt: TGTGCCACCAGCAAAGAAGGACAGGCCTACGAGCAGTACTTC; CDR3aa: CATSKEGQAYEQYF
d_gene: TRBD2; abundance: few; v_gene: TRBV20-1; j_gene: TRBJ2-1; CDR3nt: TGCAGTGGGGGCACGGCTAGCGGGGGCTACAATGAGCAGTTCTTC; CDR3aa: CSGGTASGGYNEQFF
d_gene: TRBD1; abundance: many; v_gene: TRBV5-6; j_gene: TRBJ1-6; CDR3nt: TGTGCCAGCAGCTTGGAGCCTGCCTTTCGACAGGGTGGGGATTCACCCCTCCACTTT; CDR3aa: CASSLEPAFRQGGDSPLHF
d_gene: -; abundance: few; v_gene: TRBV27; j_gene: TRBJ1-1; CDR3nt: TGTGCCAGCAGTTTGTGGGCGGGCACTGAAGCTTTCTTT; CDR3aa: CASSLWAGTEAFF
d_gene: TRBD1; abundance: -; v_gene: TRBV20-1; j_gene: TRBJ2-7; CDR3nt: TGCAGTGCTGACAGGGGCTCCTACGAGCAGTACTTC; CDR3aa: CSADRGSYEQYF
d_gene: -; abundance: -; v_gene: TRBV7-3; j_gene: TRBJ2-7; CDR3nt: TGTGCCAGCAGGTTGGAAGGCTTTGGTTCGGAAGAGCAGTACTTC; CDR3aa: CASRLEGFGSEEQYF
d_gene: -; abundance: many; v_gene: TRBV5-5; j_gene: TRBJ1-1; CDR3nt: TGTGCCAGCAGCTTCTTTCAGGGTCGGACTGAAGCTTTCTTT; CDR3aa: CASSFFQGRTEAFF
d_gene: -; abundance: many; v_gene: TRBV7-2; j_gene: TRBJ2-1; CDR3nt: TGTGCCAGCAGTAGCCCAGGCCTCAATGAGCAGTTCTTC; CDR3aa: CASSSPGLNEQFF
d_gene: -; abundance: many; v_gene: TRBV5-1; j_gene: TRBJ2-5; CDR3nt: TGCGCCAGCAGCTCATCCCGTGAGACCCAGTACTTC; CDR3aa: CASSSSRETQYF
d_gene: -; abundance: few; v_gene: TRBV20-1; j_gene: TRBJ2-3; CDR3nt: TGCAGTGCCACCTTCGAAGCAGATACGCAGTATTTT; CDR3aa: CSATFEADTQYF
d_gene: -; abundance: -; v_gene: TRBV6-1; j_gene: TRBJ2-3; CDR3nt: TGTGCCAGGGGGGGACCGGCTCTAGGCACAGATACGCAGTATTTT; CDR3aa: CARGGPALGTDTQYF
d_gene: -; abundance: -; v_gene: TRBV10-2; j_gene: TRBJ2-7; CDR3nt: TGCGCCAGCAGTGAGCTGGCCCCCGAGCAGTACTTC; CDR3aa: CASSELAPEQYF
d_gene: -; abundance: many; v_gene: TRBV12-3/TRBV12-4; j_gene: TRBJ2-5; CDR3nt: TGTGCCAGCAGTTCCCGGGCACAGGGGACCCAGTACTTC; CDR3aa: CASSSRAQGTQYF
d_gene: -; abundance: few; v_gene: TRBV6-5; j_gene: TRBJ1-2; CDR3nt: TGTGCCAGCAGGTCAGGCTACTATGGCTACACCTTC; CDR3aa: CASRSGYYGYTF
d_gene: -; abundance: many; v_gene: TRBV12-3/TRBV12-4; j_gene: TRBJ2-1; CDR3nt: TGTGCCAGCACCGGGGGGCAGGCCCAACGTGAGCAGTTCTTC; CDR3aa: CASTGGQAQREQFF
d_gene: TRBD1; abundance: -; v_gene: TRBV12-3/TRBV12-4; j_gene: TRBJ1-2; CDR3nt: TGTGCCAGCAGTTTGACAGGGGGCATAGTCTATGGCTACACCTTC; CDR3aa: CASSLTGGIVYGYTF